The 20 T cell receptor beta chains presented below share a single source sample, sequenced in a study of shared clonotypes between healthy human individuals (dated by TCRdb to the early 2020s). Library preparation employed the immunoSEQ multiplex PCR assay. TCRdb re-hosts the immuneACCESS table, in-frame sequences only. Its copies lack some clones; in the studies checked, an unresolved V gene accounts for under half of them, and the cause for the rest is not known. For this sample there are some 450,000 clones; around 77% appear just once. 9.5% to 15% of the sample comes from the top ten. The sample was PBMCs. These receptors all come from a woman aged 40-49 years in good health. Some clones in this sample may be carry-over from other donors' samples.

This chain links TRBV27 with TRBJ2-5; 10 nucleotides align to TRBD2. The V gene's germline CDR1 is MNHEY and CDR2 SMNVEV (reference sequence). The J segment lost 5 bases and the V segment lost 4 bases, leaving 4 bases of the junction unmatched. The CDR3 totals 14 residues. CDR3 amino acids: CASSWSSGSETQYF. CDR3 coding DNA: TGTGCCAGCAGTTGGTCTAGCGGGAGCGAGACCCAGTACTTC.

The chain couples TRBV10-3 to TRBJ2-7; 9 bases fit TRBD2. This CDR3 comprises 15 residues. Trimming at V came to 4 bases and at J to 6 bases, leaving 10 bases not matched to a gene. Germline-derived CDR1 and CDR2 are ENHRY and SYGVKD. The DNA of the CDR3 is TGTGCCATCAGTGGACTAGCGGAGTCTCGGGGCGAGCAGTACTTC. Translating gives CAISGLAESRGEQYF.

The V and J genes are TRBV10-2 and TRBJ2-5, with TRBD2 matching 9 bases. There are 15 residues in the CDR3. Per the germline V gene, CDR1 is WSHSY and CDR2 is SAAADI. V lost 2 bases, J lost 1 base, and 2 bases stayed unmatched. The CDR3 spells CASSELAGPQETQYF. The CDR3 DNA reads TGCGCCAGCAGTGAGCTAGCGGGGCCCCAAGAGACCCAGTACTTC.

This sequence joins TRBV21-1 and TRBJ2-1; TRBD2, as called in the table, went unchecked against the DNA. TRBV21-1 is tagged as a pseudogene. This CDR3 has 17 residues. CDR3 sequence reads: CASSEGASGRAWYEQFF. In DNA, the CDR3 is TGTGCCAGCAGCGAAGGGGCTAGCGGGAGGGCCTGGTATGAGCAGTTCTTC.

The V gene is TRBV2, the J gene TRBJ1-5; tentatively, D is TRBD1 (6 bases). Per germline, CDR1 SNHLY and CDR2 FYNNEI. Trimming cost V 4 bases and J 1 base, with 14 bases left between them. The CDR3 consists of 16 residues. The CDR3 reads CASSVGGGGSNQPQHF. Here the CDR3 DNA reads TGTGCCAGCAGTGTGGGTGGGGGCGGAAGCAATCAGCCCCAGCATTTT.

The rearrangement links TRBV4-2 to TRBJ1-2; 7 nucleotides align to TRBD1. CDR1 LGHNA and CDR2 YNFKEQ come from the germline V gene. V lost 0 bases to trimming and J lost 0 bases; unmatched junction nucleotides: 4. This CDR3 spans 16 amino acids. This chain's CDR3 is CASSQEPGQANYGYTF. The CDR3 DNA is TGTGCCAGCAGCCAAGAGCCCGGACAGGCTAACTATGGCTACACCTTC.

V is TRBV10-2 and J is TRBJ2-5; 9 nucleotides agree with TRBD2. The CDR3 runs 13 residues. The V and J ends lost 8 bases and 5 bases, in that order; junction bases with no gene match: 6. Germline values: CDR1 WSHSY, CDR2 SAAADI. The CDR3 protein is CASCAGGAETQYF. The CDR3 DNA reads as TGCGCCAGCTGCGCGGGAGGGGCTGAGACCCAGTACTTC.

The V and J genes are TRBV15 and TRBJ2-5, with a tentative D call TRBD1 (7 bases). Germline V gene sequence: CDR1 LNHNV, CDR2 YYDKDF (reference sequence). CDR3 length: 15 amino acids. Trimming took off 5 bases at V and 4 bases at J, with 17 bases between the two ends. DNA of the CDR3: TGTGCCACCAGCGTGAACAGGGGAGGTGGAGAGACCCAGTACTTC. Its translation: CATSVNRGGGETQYF.

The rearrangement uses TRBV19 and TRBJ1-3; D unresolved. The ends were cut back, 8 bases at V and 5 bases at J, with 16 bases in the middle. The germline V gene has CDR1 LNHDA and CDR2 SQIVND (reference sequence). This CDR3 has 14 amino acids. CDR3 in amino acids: CASRADIRRNTIYF. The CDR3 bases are TGTGCCAGTCGGGCGGATATTAGACGAAACACCATATATTTT. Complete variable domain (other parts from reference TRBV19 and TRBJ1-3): DGGITQSPKYLFRKEGQNVTLSCEQNLNHDAMYWYRQDPGQGLRLIYYSQIVNDFQKGDIAEGYSVSREKKESFPLTVTSAQKNPTAFYLCASRADIRRNTIYFGEGSWLTVV.

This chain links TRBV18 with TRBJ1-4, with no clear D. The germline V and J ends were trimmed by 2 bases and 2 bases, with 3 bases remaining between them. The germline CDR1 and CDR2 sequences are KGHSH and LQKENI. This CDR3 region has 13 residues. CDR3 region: CASSPDTNEKLFF. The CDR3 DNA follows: TGTGCCAGCTCACCAGACACTAATGAAAAACTGTTTTTT.

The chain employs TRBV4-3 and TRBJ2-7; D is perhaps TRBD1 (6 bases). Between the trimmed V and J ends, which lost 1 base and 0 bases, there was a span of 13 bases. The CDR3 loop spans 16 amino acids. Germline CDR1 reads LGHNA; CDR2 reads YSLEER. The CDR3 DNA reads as TGCGCCAGCAGCCAAGTGCCTACAGGGAGCTCCTACGAGCAGTACTTC. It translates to CASSQVPTGSSYEQYF.

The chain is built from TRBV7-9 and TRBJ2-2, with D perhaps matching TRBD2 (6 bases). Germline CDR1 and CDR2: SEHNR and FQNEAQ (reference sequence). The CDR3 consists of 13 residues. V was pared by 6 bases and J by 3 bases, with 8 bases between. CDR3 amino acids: CASRWRDTGELFF. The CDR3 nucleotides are TGTGCCAGCAGGTGGAGGGACACCGGGGAGCTGTTTTTT. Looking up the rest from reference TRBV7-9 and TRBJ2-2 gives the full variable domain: DTGVSQNPRHKITKRGQNVTFRCDPISEHNRLYWYRQTLGQGPEFLTYFQNEAQLEKSRLLSDRFSAERPKGSFSTLEIQRTEQGDSAMYLCASRWRDTGELFFGEGSRLTVL.

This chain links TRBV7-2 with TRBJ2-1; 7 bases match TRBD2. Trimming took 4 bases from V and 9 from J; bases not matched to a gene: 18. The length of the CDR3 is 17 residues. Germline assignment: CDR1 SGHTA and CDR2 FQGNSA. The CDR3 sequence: CASSSREAGSLSGEQFF. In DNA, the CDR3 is TGTGCCAGCAGCTCCCGGGAAGCGGGATCCCTCTCGGGTGAGCAGTTCTTC.

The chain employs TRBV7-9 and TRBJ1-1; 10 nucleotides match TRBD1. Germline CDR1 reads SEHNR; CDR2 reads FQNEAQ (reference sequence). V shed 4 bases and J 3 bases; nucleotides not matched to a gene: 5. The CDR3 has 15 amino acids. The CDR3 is CASSSETGGHTEAFF. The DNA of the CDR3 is TGTGCCAGCAGCTCAGAGACAGGGGGCCACACTGAAGCTTTCTTT. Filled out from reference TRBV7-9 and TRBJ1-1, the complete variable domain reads DTGVSQNPRHKITKRGQNVTFRCDPISEHNRLYWYRQTLGQGPEFLTYFQNEAQLEKSRLLSDRFSAERPKGSFSTLEIQRTEQGDSAMYLCASSSETGGHTEAFFGQGTRLTVV.

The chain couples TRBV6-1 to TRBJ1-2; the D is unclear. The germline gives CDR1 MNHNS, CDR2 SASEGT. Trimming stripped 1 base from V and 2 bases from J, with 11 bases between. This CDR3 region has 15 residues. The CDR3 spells CASSEGHLLNYGYTF. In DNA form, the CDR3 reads TGTGCCAGCAGTGAAGGTCATCTCCTCAACTATGGCTACACCTTC.

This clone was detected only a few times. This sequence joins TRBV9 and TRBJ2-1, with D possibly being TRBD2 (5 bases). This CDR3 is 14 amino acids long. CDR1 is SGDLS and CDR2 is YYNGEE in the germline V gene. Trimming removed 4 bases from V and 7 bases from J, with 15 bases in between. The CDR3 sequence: CASSLLAGVNEQFF. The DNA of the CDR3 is TGTGCCAGCAGCCTCCTTGCGGGTGTAAATGAGCAGTTCTTC.

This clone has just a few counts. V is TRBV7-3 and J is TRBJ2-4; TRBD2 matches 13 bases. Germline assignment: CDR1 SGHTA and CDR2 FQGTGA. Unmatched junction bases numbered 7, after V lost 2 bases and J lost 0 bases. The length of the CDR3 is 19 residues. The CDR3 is CASSLLGLAGLEAKNIQYF. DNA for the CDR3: TGTGCCAGCAGCTTACTGGGACTAGCGGGACTAGAAGCCAAAAACATTCAGTACTTC. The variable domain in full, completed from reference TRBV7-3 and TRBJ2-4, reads GAGVSQTPSNKVTEKGKYVELRCDPISGHTALYWYRQSLGQGPEFLIYFQGTGAADDSGLPNDRFFAVRPEGSVSTLKIQRTERGDSAVYLCASSLLGLAGLEAKNIQYFGAGTRLSVL.

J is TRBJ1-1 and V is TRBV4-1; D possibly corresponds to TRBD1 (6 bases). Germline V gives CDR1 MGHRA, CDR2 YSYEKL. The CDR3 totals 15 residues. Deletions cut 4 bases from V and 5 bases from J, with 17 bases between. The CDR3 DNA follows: TGCGCCAGCAGCCGTATCGTTGGGGGCCGGACTGAAGCTTTCTTT. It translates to CASSRIVGGRTEAFF.

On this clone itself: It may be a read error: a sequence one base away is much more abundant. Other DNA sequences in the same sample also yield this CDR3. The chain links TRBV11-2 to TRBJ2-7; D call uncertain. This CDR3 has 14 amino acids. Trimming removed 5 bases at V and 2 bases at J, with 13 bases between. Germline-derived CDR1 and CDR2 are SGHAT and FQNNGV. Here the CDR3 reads CASSPLVSPYEQYF. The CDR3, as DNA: TGTGCCAGCAGCCCCTTGGTGAGCCCCTACGAGCAGTACTTC.

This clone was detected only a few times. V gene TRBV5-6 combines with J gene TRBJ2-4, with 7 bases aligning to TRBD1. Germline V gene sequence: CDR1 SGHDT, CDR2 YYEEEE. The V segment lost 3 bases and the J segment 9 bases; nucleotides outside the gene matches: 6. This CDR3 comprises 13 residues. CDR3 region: CASSYRGTSIQYF. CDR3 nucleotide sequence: TGTGCCAGCAGCTACAGGGGTACTAGCATTCAGTACTTC.